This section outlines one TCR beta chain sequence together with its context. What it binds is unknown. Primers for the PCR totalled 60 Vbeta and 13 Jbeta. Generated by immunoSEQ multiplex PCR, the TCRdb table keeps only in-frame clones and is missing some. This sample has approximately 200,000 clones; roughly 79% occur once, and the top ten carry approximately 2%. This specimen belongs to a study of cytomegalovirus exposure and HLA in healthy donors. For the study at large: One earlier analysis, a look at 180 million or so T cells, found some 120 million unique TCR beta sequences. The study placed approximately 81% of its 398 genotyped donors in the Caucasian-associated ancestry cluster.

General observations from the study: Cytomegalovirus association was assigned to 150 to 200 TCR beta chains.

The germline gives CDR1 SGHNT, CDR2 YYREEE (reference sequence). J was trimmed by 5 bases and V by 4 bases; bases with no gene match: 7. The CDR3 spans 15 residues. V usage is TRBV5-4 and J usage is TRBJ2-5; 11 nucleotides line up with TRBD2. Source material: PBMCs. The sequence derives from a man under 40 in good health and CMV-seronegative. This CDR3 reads CASSEELAGVETQYF. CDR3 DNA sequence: TGTGCCAGCAGCGAAGAACTAGCGGGAGTGGAGACCCAGTACTTC. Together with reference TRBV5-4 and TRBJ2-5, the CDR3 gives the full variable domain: ETGVTQSPTHLIKTRGQQVTLRCSSQSGHNTVSWYQQALGQGPQFIFQYYREEENGRGNFPPRFSGLQFPNYSSELNVNALELDDSALYLCASSEELAGVETQYFGPGTRLLVL.